Listed here are 10 T cell receptor beta chains from one sample, sequenced in a study of blood T cell repertoires in COVID-19. Sequencing was performed with immunoSEQ multiplex PCR; in TCRdb, only in-frame clones are kept and a portion is missing. The sample shows 84,000 or so clones, more than 80% of them seen only once. Sequenced: peripheral blood. The origin of the receptors is a woman at least 80 years old with acute or convalescent COVID-19.

The chain recombines TRBV27 with TRBJ2-2; 7 bases align to TRBD1. V gave up 3 bases and J gave up 6 bases; unmatched junction bases: 4. The CDR3 contains 14 residues. Germline-derived CDR1 and CDR2 are MNHEY and SMNVEV (reference sequence). CDR3 nucleotide sequence: TGTGCCAGCAGTTTGGACAGGCCCGCCGGGGAGCTGTTTTTT. Residues: CASSLDRPAGELFF.

The V and J genes are TRBV6-5 and TRBJ2-1, with D possibly being TRBD1 (5 bases). CDR3 size: 13 residues. Germline V gives CDR1 MNHEY, CDR2 SVGAGI. V was pared by 8 bases and J by 2 bases, with 10 bases between. In DNA, the CDR3 is TGTGCCAGCGGACACTCTGCCTACAATGAGCAGTTCTTC. It translates to CASGHSAYNEQFF.

CDR3 loop: CASSPLGSRNQPQHF. The CDR3 DNA follows: TGTGCCAGTAGCCCCCTGGGGAGTCGCAATCAGCCCCAGCATTTT. The chain carries TRBV19 and TRBJ1-5, with D unresolved. CDR1 and CDR2 (germline): LNHDA, SQIVND (reference sequence). The CDR3 consists of 15 residues. V lost 6 bases to trimming and J lost 2 bases, with 14 bases between them.

The chain combines TRBV27 with TRBJ2-7; 8 positions match TRBD1. There are 15 residues in the CDR3. Germline V CDR1 and CDR2: MNHEY, SMNVEV (reference sequence). The trim removed 7 bases at V and 5 bases at J, leaving 13 bases unmatched. The CDR3 DNA reads as TGTGCCAGCATGGAATTTGGACAGGGCAAGGACGAGCAGTACTTC. It specifies CASMEFGQGKDEQYF.

This sequence joins TRBV11-3 and TRBJ2-7; TRBD2 might be the D (5 bases). This CDR3 is 17 amino acids long. The ends were cut back, 2 bases at V and 0 bases at J, with 17 bases in the middle. Germline-derived CDR1 and CDR2 are SGHNT and YENEEA. The CDR3 DNA reads TGTGCCAGCAGCTTAACCATATGGCGGGCGAGCTCCTACGAGCAGTACTTC. Translation: CASSLTIWRASSYEQYF. The full variable domain, in which reference TRBV11-3 and TRBJ2-7 provide the parts outside the CDR3, is EAGVVQSPRYKIIEKKQPVAFWCNPISGHNTLYWYLQNLGQGPELLIRYENEEAVDDSQLPKDRFSAERLKGVDSTLKIQPAELGDSAVYLCASSLTIWRASSYEQYFGPGTRLTVT.

V is TRBV12-3 or TRBV12-4 and J is TRBJ1-2, with D perhaps matching TRBD1 (5 bases). V was cut by 6 bases and J by 7 bases, with 12 bases left in between. The CDR3 loop spans 12 amino acids. CDR3 nucleotides: TGTGCCAGCAGGTTTCCAGGGTCTGGCTACACCTTC. Translating gives CASRFPGSGYTF.

V and J are TRBV19 and TRBJ2-6, with a tentative D call TRBD2 (7 bases). This CDR3 spans 16 amino acids. V lost 9 bases and J 6 bases, leaving 21 bases between the germline ends. Germline lookup yields CDR1 LNHDA and CDR2 SQIVND (reference sequence). This CDR3 reads CASEQNTGRAANVLTF. CDR3 nucleotide sequence: TGTGCCAGCGAACAAAACACAGGGAGGGCGGCCAACGTCCTGACTTTC. Using reference TRBV19 and TRBJ2-6 for the parts outside the CDR3, the full variable domain is DGGITQSPKYLFRKEGQNVTLSCEQNLNHDAMYWYRQDPGQGLRLIYYSQIVNDFQKGDIAEGYSVSREKKESFPLTVTSAQKNPTAFYLCASEQNTGRAANVLTFGAGSRLTVL.

The chain is built from TRBV6-5 and TRBJ2-7, with 9 bases that match TRBD1. This CDR3 contains 14 residues. Germline V gene data show CDR1 as MNHEY and CDR2 as SVGAGI. V was clipped by 8 bases and J by 5 bases; unmatched bases: 10. CDR3 region: CASARTGVHHEQYF. DNA for the CDR3: TGTGCCAGCGCTAGGACAGGGGTTCACCACGAGCAGTACTTC.

The chain links TRBV19 to TRBJ2-7, with 7 bases identical to TRBD2. CDR3 length equals 12 residues. Germline assignment: CDR1 LNHDA and CDR2 SQIVND (reference sequence). Trimming removed 3 bases from V and 7 bases from J; junction bases left unmatched: 3. As DNA, the CDR3 is TGTGCCAGTAGTATTGGGGAGGGGGAGCAGTACTTC. This codes for CASSIGEGEQYF.

This chain connects TRBV6-5 to TRBJ2-5; D is possibly TRBD2 (6 bases). Per the germline V gene, CDR1 is MNHEY and CDR2 is SVGAGI. The CDR3 is made up of 14 amino acids. V shed 6 bases and J shed 2 bases, with 13 bases lying between them. CDR3 nucleotides: TGTGCCAGCAGGGGAGTCGGGGGTCAAGAGACCCAGTACTTC. It yields the protein CASRGVGGQETQYF.